This T cell receptor beta chain was recorded in a study of T cell responses to AZD1222 COVID-19 vaccine. The study's findings and limits: The study sampled repertoires only after the peak T cell response. Within unmutated variant regions lay the reported targets of nearly half of spike-specific TCRs.

Details on this clone: Its cognate antigen is unknown.

Profiled with immunoSEQ multiplex PCR; TCRdb holds only in-frame clones, not every one. The sample has over 150,000 clones, roughly 92% seen once. Germline V gene sequence: CDR1 MNHEY, CDR2 SVGAGI. The V gene end was trimmed by 6 bases and the J gene end by 0 bases; junction bases not matched to a gene: 4. The length of the CDR3 is 14 residues. The genes are TRBV6-5 and TRBJ1-1, with 7 nucleotides matching TRBD1. The receptor was isolated from an adult who received the AZD1222 COVID-19 vaccine. The starting material was peripheral blood, obtained 28 days after the second AZD1222 dose. In DNA form, the CDR3 reads TGTGCCAGCAGCCAGGGGGATTTGAACACTGAAGCTTTCTTT. It translates to CASSQGDLNTEAFF.